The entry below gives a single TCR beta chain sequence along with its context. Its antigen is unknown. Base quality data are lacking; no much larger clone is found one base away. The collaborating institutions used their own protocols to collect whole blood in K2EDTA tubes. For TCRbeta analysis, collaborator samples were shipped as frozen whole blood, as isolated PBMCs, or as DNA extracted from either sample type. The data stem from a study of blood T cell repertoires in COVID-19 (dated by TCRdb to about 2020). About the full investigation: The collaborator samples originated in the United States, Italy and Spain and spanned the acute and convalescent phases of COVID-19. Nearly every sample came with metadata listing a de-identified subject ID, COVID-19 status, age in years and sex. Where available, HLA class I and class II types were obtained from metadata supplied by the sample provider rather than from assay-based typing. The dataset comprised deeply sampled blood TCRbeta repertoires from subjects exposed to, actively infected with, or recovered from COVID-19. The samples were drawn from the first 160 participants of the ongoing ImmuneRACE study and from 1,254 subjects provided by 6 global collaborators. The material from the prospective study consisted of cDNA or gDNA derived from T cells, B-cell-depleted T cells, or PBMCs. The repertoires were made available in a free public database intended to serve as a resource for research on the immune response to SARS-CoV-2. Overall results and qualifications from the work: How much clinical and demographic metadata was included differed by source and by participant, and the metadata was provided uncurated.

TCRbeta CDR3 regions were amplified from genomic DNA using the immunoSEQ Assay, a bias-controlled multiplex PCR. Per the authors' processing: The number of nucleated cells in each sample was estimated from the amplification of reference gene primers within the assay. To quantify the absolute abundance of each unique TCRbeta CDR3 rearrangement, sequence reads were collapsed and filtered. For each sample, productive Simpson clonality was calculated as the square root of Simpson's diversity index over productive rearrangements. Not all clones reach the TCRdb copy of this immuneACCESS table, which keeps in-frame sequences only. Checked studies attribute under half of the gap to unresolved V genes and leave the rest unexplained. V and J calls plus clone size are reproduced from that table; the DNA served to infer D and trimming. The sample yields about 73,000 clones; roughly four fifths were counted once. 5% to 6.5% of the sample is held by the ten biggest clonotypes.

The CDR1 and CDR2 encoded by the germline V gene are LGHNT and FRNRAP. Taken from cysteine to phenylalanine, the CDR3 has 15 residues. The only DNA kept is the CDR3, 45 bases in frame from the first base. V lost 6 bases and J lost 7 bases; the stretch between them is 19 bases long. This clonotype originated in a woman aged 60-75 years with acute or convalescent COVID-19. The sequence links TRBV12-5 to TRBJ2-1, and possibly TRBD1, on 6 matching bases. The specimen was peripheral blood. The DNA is TGTGCTAGTGGGGTTGGACAGTCTCCTATGAATGAGCAGTTCTTC. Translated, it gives CASGVGQSPMNEQFF.